These 27 T cell receptor beta chains were all obtained from the same sample, sequenced in a study of T cell repertoires in ileal Crohn's disease. Some clones are missing from TCRdb's copy, which holds only in-frame ones; the method was immunoSEQ multiplex PCR. The profile shows 15,000 or so clones, just over 90% of them singletons. Sequencing was carried out using ileal tissue. The receptors were gathered from an adult with Crohn's disease.

The chain recombines TRBV11-2 with TRBJ1-2; D gene ambiguous. The CDR3 length is 15 residues. V lost 4 bases, J lost 0 bases, and 12 bases lay in between. Germline loops: CDR1 SGHAT, CDR2 FQNNGV. CDR3 sequence reads: CASSSLQSPNYGYTF. The CDR3 coding sequence is TGTGCCAGCAGCTCCTTACAGAGCCCTAACTATGGCTACACCTTC.

V and J are TRBV10-3 and TRBJ1-1; 8 bases agree with TRBD1. With V trimmed by 6 bases and J by 9 bases, 12 bases remained unmatched. Germline values: CDR1 ENHRY, CDR2 SYGVKD. CDR3 length: 14 amino acids. The CDR3 region has the DNA TGTGCCATCAGCCGGACAGGGTCGGGCCGTCAAGCTTTCTTT. Protein: CAISRTGSGRQAFF.

This chain joins TRBV6-5 and TRBJ2-7; unclear D gene. This CDR3 comprises 15 residues. With 5 bases removed from V and 4 bases from J, the gap between germline ends came to 18 bases. Germline V gives CDR1 MNHEY, CDR2 SVGAGI. CDR3 DNA: TGTGCCAGCAGTCTCACGGCGGCACGAGGATACGAGCAGTACTTC. Encoded protein: CASSLTAARGYEQYF.

This rearrangement joins TRBV5-1 to TRBJ2-1, with 13 bases fitting TRBD2. The J segment lost 7 bases and the V segment lost 1 base, leaving 2 bases of the junction unmatched. The length of the CDR3 is 15 residues. Germline loops: CDR1 SGHRS, CDR2 YFSETQ. For the CDR3, the DNA is TGCGCCAGCAGCTTGATGACTAGCGGGGGGAATGAGCAGTTCTTC. Protein product: CASSLMTSGGNEQFF. Full variable domain (remainder filled in from reference TRBV5-1 and TRBJ2-1): KAGVTQTPRYLIKTRGQQVTLSCSPISGHRSVSWYQQTPGQGLQFLFEYFSETQRNKGNFPGRFSGRQFSNSRSEMNVSTLELGDSALYLCASSLMTSGGNEQFFGPGTRLTVL.

The chain is built from TRBV19 and TRBJ2-6; a weak D match, TRBD1 (6 bases). V was pared by 6 bases and J by 0 bases, with 15 bases between. This CDR3 is built from 17 residues. Germline lookup yields CDR1 LNHDA and CDR2 SQIVND (reference sequence). CDR3 amino acids: CASRHRDIASGANVLTF. Written as DNA, the CDR3 is TGTGCCAGTAGACACCGGGACATCGCCTCTGGGGCCAACGTCCTGACTTTC.

The rearrangement joins TRBV19 to TRBJ1-2, with 10 bases lining up with TRBD1. Losses at the gene ends were 4 bases for V and 7 bases for J; bases not matched to a gene: 6. There are 14 residues in the CDR3. Germline lookup yields CDR1 LNHDA and CDR2 SQIVND (reference sequence). CDR3 loop: CASSTPGTGVGYTF. CDR3 bases: TGTGCCAGTAGTACACCCGGGACAGGGGTTGGCTACACCTTC.

This chain's CDR3 is CASSQDLSGGLDYGYTF. DNA for the CDR3: TGTGCCAGCAGCCAAGATTTGTCGGGGGGTTTAGACTATGGCTACACCTTC. The V call is TRBV4-2, the J call TRBJ1-2; perhaps TRBD1 as D (5 bases). CDR3 length: 17 amino acids. V lost 0 bases and J lost 3, with 17 bases in between. Germline CDR1 reads LGHNA; CDR2 reads YNFKEQ.

The J gene is TRBJ1-5, the V gene TRBV15; no definite D call. Germline-derived CDR1 and CDR2 are LNHNV and YYDKDF (reference sequence). CDR3 size: 15 residues. The germline V and J ends were trimmed by 3 bases and 6 bases, with 15 bases remaining between them. The CDR3 reads CATSSLGGSSQPQHF. For the CDR3, the DNA is TGTGCCACCAGCAGCCTTGGAGGGTCGAGTCAGCCCCAGCATTTT.

This rearrangement joins TRBV7-2 to TRBJ2-4; TRBD1 matches at 10 bases. The germline V gene encodes CDR1 SGHTA and CDR2 FQGNSA. The CDR3 is 14 amino acids. J was trimmed by 8 bases and V by 4 bases; bases with no gene match: 5. CDR3 sequence: CASSSGDRGDIQYF. DNA for the CDR3: TGTGCCAGCAGCTCGGGGGACAGGGGCGACATTCAGTACTTC.

The rearrangement uses TRBV7-2 and TRBJ1-1; TRBD1 matches at 8 bases. V was clipped by 1 base and J by 1 base; unmatched bases: 2. The CDR3 extends over 15 amino acids. CDR1 SGHTA and CDR2 FQGNSA come from the germline V gene. The CDR3 loop reads CASSLVGQGNTEAFF. CDR3 in DNA: TGTGCCAGCAGCTTAGTTGGACAGGGGAACACTGAAGCTTTCTTT.

This clone has a single count. This chain links TRBV2 with TRBJ2-5; no definite D call. The J call may be incorrect, as the DNA end agrees better with TRBJ2-7. Germline V CDR1 and CDR2: SNHLY, FYNNEI. The CDR3 has 13 residues. CDR3 sequence reads: CASSEEQIYEQYF. The CDR3, as DNA: TGTGCCAGCAGTGAAGAACAGATTTACGAGCAGTACTTC.

With regard to this clone: This sample also contains other DNA sequences that code for the same CDR3. This chain uses TRBV19 with TRBJ1-5; tentative D call: TRBD1 (5 bases). The CDR3 totals 15 residues. CDR1 is LNHDA and CDR2 is SQIVND in the germline V gene (reference sequence). V was pared by 3 bases and J by 0 bases, with 9 bases between. The CDR3 nucleotides are TGTGCCAGTAGTATCGGGGGGAATAGCAATCAGCCCCAGCATTTT. This translates into CASSIGGNSNQPQHF.

The chain combines TRBV10-3 with TRBJ2-1, with D maybe TRBD2 (6 bases). Trimming removed 8 bases at V and 4 bases at J, with 18 bases between. Per germline, CDR1 ENHRY and CDR2 SYGVKD. The CDR3 runs 15 residues. The CDR3 protein is CAIAGTSLAYNEQFF. The CDR3 region has the DNA TGTGCCATCGCGGGTACTAGCTTGGCGTACAATGAGCAGTTCTTC.

Only a few counts were recorded for this clone. The chain is built from TRBV11-2 and TRBJ1-2; D unresolved. The V end was cut by 4 bases, the J end by 4 bases, with 16 bases between. The germline CDR1 and CDR2 sequences are SGHAT and FQNNGV. The CDR3 is 15 residues long. The CDR3 DNA reads TGTGCCAGCAGCTCCCTGCAGGCCCCGACCTATGGCTACACCTTC. It is translated as CASSSLQAPTYGYTF.

The chain recombines TRBV4-3 with TRBJ2-7, with 9 nucleotides matching TRBD1. The germline CDR1 and CDR2 sequences are LGHNA and YSLEER. This CDR3 has 15 amino acids. Trimming at V came to 4 bases and at J to 3 bases, leaving 7 bases not matched to a gene. The CDR3, as DNA: TGCGCCAGCAGCCTAGAGACAGGGGGGGACTACGAGCAGTACTTC. It yields the protein CASSLETGGDYEQYF.

The genes are TRBV16 and TRBJ1-2; 9 positions match TRBD1. The CDR3 runs 16 residues. Trimming removed 0 bases from V and 6 bases from J; junction bases left unmatched: 8. Germline V gene data show CDR1 as KGHSY and CDR2 as FQNENV. The chain's CDR3 is CASSQSRDRVRDGYTF. DNA for the CDR3: TGTGCCAGCAGCCAATCAAGGGACAGGGTACGTGATGGCTACACCTTC.

The chain carries TRBV6-1 and TRBJ1-5; unclear D gene. There are 13 residues in the CDR3. Germline values: CDR1 MNHNS, CDR2 SASEGT. V shed 5 bases and J shed 2 bases, with 7 bases lying between them. The CDR3 protein is CASSYLGNQPQHF. The DNA of the CDR3 is TGTGCCAGCAGTTATCTCGGCAATCAGCCCCAGCATTTT.

The CDR3 region is CASSLTGAGEKLFF. CDR3 nucleotide sequence: TGTGCCAGCAGCCTAACAGGGGCTGGAGAAAAACTGTTTTTT. This rearrangement joins TRBV7-9 to TRBJ1-4; TRBD1 aligns across 7 bases. J gave up 8 bases and V 5 bases, and 8 bases lay outside the gene matches. CDR1 and CDR2 from the germline V gene are SEHNR and FQNEAQ (reference sequence). The CDR3 loop spans 14 amino acids. Supplemented by reference TRBV7-9 and TRBJ1-4, the full variable domain reads DTGVSQNPRHKITKRGQNVTFRCDPISEHNRLYWYRQTLGQGPEFLTYFQNEAQLEKSRLLSDRFSAERPKGSFSTLEIQRTEQGDSAMYLCASSLTGAGEKLFFGSGTQLSVL.

J is TRBJ1-4 and V is TRBV18; no definite D call. Trimming took off 0 bases at V and 1 base at J, with 6 bases between the two ends. The V gene's germline CDR1 is KGHSH and CDR2 LQKENI. This CDR3 region has 15 residues. CDR3 in amino acids: CASSPPNRTNEKLFF. The DNA for the CDR3 is TGTGCCAGCTCACCACCCAACAGAACTAATGAAAAACTGTTTTTT.

The chain employs TRBV5-5 and TRBJ1-1; a weak D match, TRBD1 (5 bases). Germline V gives CDR1 SGHKS, CDR2 YYEKEE (reference sequence). Between the trimmed V and J ends, which lost 2 bases and 1 base, there was a span of 15 bases. The CDR3 loop spans 16 amino acids. The DNA for the CDR3 is TGTGCCAGCAGCTTCGCGGCGGGACCTCAGAACACTGAAGCTTTCTTT. Its translation is CASSFAAGPQNTEAFF.

The rearrangement uses TRBV19 and TRBJ2-5; TRBD2 is a possible D gene (6 bases). This CDR3 region has 14 residues. CDR1 and CDR2 (germline): LNHDA, SQIVND (reference sequence). The V end was cut by 5 bases, the J end by 0 bases, with 10 bases between. Here the CDR3 reads CASSPWTNQETQYF. The CDR3 bases are TGTGCCAGTAGTCCCTGGACTAACCAAGAGACCCAGTACTTC.

This sequence joins TRBV5-6 and TRBJ1-3; D might be TRBD1 (5 bases). Per germline, CDR1 SGHDT and CDR2 YYEEEE. With 4 bases removed from V and 4 bases from J, the gap between germline ends came to 21 bases. The CDR3 contains 17 residues. CDR3 DNA: TGTGCCAGCAGCCTCGGGAGGACACGGAAGTCCGGAAACACCATATATTTT. It specifies CASSLGRTRKSGNTIYF.

This clone appeared a single time. The chain joins TRBV15 to TRBJ1-5, with D tentatively TRBD1 (6 bases). V gave up 5 bases and J gave up 3 bases, with 14 bases separating them. Looked up from germline, CDR1 is LNHNV and CDR2 is YYDKDF (reference sequence). The CDR3 sequence is 15 residues long. The CDR3 region is CATSGTRTDNQPQHF. CDR3 DNA sequence: TGTGCCACCAGCGGGACTAGGACAGACAATCAGCCCCAGCATTTT.

The chain couples TRBV19 to TRBJ2-5, with TRBD2 matching over 8 bases. The junction had 4 bases not matched to a gene; V was cut back by 5 bases and J by 2 bases. Per the germline V gene, CDR1 is LNHDA and CDR2 is SQIVND (reference sequence). The CDR3 length is 14 residues. Here the CDR3 reads CASSLGLGQETQYF. The CDR3 bases are TGTGCCAGTAGTTTGGGACTAGGGCAAGAGACCCAGTACTTC.

The rearrangement links TRBV6-1 to TRBJ2-5, with D tentatively TRBD2 (5 bases). Germline V gives CDR1 MNHNS, CDR2 SASEGT. The CDR3 totals 16 residues. Trimming took off 3 bases at V and 5 bases at J, with 19 bases between the two ends. CDR3: CASSEGRAPYGETQYF. CDR3 nucleotide sequence: TGTGCCAGCAGTGAGGGGAGAGCTCCGTACGGGGAGACCCAGTACTTC.

The rearrangement uses TRBV2 and TRBJ2-7; TRBD1 agrees at 9 bases. Germline loops: CDR1 SNHLY, CDR2 FYNNEI. The CDR3 totals 16 residues. J lost 6 bases, V lost 0 bases, and 9 bases had no gene match. The CDR3 DNA reads as TGTGCCAGCAGTGAAGCGCCCGGGACAGGGTATGGCGAGCAGTACTTC. Translating it yields CASSEAPGTGYGEQYF.

The V gene is TRBV9, the J gene TRBJ2-3; TRBD2 matches at 9 bases. The V gene end was trimmed by 4 bases and the J gene end by 6 bases; junction bases not matched to a gene: 9. This CDR3 is built from 15 residues. Germline CDR1 is SGDLS and CDR2 is YYNGEE. The DNA for the CDR3 is TGTGCCAGCAGCCCATTAGCGGGGGCGGGGGATACGCAGTATTTT. Translating it yields CASSPLAGAGDTQYF.